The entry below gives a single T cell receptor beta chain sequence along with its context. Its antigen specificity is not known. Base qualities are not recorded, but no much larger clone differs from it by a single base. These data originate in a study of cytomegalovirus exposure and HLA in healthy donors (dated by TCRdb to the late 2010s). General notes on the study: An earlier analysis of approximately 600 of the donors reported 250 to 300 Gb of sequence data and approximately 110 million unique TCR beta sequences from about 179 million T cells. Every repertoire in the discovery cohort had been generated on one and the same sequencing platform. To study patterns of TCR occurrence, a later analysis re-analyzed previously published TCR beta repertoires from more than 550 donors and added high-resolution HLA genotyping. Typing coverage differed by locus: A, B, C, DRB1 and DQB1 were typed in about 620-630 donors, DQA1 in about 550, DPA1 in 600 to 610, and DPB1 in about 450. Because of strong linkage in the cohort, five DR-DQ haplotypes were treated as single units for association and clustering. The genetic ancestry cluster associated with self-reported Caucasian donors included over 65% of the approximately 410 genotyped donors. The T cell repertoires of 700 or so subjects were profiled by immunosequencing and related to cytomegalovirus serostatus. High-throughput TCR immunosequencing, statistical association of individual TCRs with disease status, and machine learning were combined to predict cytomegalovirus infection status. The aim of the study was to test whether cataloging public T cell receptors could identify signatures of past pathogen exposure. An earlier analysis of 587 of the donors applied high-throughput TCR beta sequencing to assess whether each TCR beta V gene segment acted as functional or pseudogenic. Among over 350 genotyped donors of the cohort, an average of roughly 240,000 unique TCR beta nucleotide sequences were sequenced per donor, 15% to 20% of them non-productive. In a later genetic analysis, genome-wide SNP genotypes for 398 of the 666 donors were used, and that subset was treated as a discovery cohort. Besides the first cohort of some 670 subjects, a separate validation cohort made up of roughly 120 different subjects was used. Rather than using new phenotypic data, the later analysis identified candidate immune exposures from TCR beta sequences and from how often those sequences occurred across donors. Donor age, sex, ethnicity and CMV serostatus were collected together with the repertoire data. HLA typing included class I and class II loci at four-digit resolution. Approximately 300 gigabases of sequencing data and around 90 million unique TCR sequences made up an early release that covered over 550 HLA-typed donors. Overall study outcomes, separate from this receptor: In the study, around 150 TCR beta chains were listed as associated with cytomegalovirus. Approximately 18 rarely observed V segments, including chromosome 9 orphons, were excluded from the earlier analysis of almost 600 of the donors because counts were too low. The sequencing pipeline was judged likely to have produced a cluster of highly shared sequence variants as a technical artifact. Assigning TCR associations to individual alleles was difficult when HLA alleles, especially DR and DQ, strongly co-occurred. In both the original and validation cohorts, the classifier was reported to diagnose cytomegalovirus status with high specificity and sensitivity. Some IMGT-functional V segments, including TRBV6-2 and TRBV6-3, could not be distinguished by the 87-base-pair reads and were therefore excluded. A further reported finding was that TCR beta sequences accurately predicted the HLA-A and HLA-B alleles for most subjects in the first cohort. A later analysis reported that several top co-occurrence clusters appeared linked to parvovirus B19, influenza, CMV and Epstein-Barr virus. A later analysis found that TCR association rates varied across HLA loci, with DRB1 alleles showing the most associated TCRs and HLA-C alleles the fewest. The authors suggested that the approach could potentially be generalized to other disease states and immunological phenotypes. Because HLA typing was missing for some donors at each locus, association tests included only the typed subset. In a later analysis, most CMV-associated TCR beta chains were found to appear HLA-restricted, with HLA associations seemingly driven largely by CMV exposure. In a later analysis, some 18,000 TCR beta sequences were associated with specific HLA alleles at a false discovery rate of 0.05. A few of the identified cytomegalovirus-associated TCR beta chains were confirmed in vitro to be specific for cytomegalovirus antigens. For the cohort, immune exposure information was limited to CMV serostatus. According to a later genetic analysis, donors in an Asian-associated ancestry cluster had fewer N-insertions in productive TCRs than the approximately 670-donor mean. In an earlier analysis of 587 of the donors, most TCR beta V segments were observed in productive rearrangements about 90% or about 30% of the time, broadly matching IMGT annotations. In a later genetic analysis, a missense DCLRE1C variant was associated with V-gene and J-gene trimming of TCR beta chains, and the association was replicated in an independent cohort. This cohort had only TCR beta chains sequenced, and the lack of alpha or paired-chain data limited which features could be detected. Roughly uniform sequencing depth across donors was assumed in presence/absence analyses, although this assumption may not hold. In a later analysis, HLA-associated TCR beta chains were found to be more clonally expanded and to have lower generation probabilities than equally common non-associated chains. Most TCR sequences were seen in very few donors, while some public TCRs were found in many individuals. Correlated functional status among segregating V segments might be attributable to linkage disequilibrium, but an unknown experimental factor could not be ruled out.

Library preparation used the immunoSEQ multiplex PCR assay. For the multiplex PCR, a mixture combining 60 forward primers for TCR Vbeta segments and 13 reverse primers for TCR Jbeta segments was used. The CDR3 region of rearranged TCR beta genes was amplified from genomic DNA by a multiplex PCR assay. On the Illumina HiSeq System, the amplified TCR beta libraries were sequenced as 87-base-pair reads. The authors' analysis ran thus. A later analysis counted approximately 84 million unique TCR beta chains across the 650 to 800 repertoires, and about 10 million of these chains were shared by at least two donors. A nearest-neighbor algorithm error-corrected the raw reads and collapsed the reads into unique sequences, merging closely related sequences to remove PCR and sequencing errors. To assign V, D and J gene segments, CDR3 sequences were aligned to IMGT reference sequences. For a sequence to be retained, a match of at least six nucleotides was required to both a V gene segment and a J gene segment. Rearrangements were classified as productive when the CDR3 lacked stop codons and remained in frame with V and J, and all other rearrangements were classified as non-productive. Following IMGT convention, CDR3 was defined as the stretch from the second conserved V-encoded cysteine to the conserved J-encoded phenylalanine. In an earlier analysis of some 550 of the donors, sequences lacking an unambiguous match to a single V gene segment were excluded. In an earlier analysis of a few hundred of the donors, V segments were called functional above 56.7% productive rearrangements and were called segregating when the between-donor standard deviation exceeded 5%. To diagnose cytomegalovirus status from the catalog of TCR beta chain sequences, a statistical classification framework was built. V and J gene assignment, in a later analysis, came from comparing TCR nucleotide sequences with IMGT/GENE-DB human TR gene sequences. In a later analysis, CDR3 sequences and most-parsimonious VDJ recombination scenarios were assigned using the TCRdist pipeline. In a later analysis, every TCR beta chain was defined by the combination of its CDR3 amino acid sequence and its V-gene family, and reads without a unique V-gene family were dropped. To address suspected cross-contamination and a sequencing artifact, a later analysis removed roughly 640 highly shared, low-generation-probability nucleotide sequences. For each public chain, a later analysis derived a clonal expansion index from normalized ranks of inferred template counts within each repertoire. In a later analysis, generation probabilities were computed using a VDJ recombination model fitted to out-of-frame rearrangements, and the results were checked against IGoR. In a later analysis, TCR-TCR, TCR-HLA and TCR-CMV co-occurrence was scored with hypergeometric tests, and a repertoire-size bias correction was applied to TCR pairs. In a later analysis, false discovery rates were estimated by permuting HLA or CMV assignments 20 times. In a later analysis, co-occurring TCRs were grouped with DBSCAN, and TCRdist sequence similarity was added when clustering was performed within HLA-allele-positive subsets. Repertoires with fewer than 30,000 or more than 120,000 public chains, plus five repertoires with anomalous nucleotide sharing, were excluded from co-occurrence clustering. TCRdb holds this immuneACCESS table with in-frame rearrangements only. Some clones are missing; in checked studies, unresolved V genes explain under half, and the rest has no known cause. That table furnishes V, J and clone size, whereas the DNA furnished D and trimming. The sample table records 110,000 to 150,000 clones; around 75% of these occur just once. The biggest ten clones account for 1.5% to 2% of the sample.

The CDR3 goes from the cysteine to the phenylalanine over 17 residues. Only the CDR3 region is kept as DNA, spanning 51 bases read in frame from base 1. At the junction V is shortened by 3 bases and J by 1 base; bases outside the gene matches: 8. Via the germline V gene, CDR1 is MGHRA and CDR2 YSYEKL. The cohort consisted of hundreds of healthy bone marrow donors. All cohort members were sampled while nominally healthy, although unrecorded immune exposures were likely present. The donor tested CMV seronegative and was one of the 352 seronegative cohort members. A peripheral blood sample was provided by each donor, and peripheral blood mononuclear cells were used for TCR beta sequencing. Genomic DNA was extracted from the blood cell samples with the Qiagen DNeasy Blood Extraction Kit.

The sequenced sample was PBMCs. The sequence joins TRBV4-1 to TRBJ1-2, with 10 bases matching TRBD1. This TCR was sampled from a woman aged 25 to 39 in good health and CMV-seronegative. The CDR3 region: CASSHRDRGSFNYGYTF. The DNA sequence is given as TGCGCCAGCAGCCACCGGGACAGGGGATCCTTTAACTATGGCTACACCTTC.